Here is one T cell receptor (beta chain) with its context. No antigen is known for it. One end of the junction does not line up with germline, which may come from a read error. The CDR3, cysteine through phenylalanine, is 17 amino acids long. CDR3 DNA is the only sequence kept; it has 51 bases, read in frame from the first base. Via the germline V gene, CDR1 is SGHNT and CDR2 YENEEA. This sample is drawn from a study of tumor and adjacent non-tumor tissue in lung cancer (dated by TCRdb to about 2018). Turning to the overall study: By cancer type, the cohort comprised 12 adenocarcinoma patients, a couple of squamous cell carcinoma patients and 1 small cell lung cancer patient. The roughly 15 patients were aged 31 to 76 years, included some 10 men and 5 women, and had TNM stage I to III disease. A total of some 130,000,000 productive TCRbeta reads were generated by sequencing, corresponding to an average of approximately 4.3 million reads per sample. Using bulk TCRbeta repertoires from 15 lung cancer patients, the study set lung tumor tissue side by side with matched distant non-tumor lung tissue. Over 25 paired specimens, one tumor and one normal lung sample per patient, were profiled by TCRbeta CDR3 sequencing. Overall study results and their limits: With only around 15 patients in the cohort, the authors noted that larger samples and more detailed clinical data are needed. Peripheral blood was not sequenced, so blood TCRbeta repertoires were not examined in the lung cancer patients of the study. Neither the sequencing platform nor unique molecular identifiers are mentioned in the methods. A significantly larger cumulative share of the repertoire was made up by the top 100 clones in normal lung than in tumor tissue. TCR diversity was significantly higher in younger patients, and greater tumor TCR diversity was associated with shorter overall survival and shorter disease-free survival. Tumor tissue showed significantly greater TCR diversity (inverse Simpson) than normal lung tissue (roughly 430 vs 170, P = 0.0075, Mann-Whitney U test).

Library preparation was by multiplex PCR. Sequencing instrument: Illumina HiSeq 2500. TCRbeta libraries were built by three rounds of nested PCR using primers (Table S4), following protocols modified from ARM-PCR. Before sequencing, PCR products of 200-500 bp were excised from the gel and purified with the QIAquick gel extraction kit. Regarding the original processing steps: Trimmomatic was used to clean the reads, FLASH was used to merge the reads into complete CDR3 sequences, and MiTCR was used to assign the reads to V(D)J germline segments. Clonal diversity was calculated as the inverse Simpson's index using VDJtools. A read counted as productive if the sequence was in-frame and lacked a premature stop codon. TCRdb itself trimmed the public reads at Q25 with fastp, ran MiXCR and retained productive beta chains. One record per CDR3 amino acid sequence lists the most common genes and DNA. Here the V and J calls rest on TCRdb's processing, not on the authors' analysis. This sample is represented by over 100,000 distinct CDR3 sequences; more than 70% of them were singletons. 35% to 40% of the sample comes from the top ten.

RNA was isolated from bulk unsorted tissue, and RNA quality was assessed with a NanoDrop ND-1000 and an Agilent 2100. The donors were newly diagnosed lung cancer patients admitted for thoracic surgery in China from August to November 2014 who had not received prior chemotherapy. Anyone who had undergone radiotherapy or chemotherapy before, or who had another cancer at the same time, was left out of the study. Pieces of surgical tissue measuring about 1-2.1 cm3 were kept in RNAlater solution and stored at -80 degrees C until use. Sequencing was done on a sample of lung tumor tissue. Recombination joined TRBV11-3 with TRBJ2-1, with 10 junctional bases fitting TRBD2. The clonotype comes from a woman in her sixties with non-small cell lung cancer. The nucleotide sequence is TGTGCCAGCAGCTTATGGTTGACTAGCGGGCGCCACAATGAGCAATTCTTC. It is translated as CASSLWLTSGRHNEQFF. The full variable domain, with segments outside the CDR3 supplied by the reference TRBV11-3 and TRBJ2-1 proteins, appears as EAGVVQSPRYKIIEKKQPVAFWCNPISGHNTLYWYLQNLGQGPELLIRYENEEAVDDSQLPKDRFSAERLKGVDSTLKIQPAELGDSAVYLCASSLWLTSGRHNEQFFGPGTRLTVL.